This T cell receptor (beta chain) is from a study of blood T cell repertoires in COVID-19. Looking at the study overall: PBMCs, B-cell-depleted T cells, or T cells provided the cDNA or gDNA that made up the material.

Allocation to cohorts depended on clinical history reported by the participants. Original handling: The authors estimated nucleated cell counts from reference gene primer amplification. Assay used: immunoSEQ multiplex PCR; TCRdb lists only in-frame clones, some missing. The V and J calls and the clone size are those of that table, but D and trimming were determined from the DNA. Of roughly 250,000 clones listed, roughly 88% are singletons. The receptor comes from a woman in her forties with acute COVID-19. The sample was PBMCs or T cells enriched from blood (not recorded which).

Written as DNA, the CDR3 is TGTGCCAGCAGCAAAGAGGAGACTAGCGGGAGGGACAATGAGCAGTTCTTC. This codes for CASSKEETSGRDNEQFF. The chain uses TRBV21-1 and TRBJ2-1; TRBD2 reflects the table's D call only, with no check against the DNA. TRBV21-1 is a recognized pseudogene. This CDR3 comprises 17 residues.